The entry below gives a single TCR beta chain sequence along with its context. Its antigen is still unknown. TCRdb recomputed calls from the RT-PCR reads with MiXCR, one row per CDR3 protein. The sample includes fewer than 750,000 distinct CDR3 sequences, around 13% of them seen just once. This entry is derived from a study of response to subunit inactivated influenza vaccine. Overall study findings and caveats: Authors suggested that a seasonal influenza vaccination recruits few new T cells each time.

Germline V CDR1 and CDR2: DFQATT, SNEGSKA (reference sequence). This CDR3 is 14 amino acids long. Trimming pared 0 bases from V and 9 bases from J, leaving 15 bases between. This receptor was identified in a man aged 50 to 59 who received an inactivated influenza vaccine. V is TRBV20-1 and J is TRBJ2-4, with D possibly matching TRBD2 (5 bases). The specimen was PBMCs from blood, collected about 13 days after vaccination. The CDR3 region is CSARDRTGLGIQYF. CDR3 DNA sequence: TGCAGTGCTAGAGATCGGACGGGGTTAGGCATTCAGTACTTC.